This is a list of T cell receptor beta chains from one sample in a study of cytomegalovirus exposure and HLA in healthy donors. Some clones are missing from TCRdb's copy, which holds only in-frame ones; the method was immunoSEQ multiplex PCR. In the table there are about 160,000 clones, approximately 80% of which are singletons. Sample: PBMCs. The receptor source for this set is a man aged 35 to 55 in good health and CMV-seronegative. CDR3s include the opening cysteine and the closing phenylalanine or tryptophan. The D gene is left open where the match is weak. Size values are once, few and many counts, or a class for expanded clones, and some rows have none.

NA	TRBV18	TRBJ2-7	NA	CASSPGWQGSYEQYF	TGTGCCAGCTCACCCGGATGGCAGGGGTCCTACGAGCAGTACTTC
few	TRBV5-8	TRBJ1-2	TRBD1	CASSLDGTGGAGYGYTF	TGTGCCAGCAGCTTGGACGGGACAGGGGGCGCGGGCTATGGCTACACCTTC
NA	TRBV11-2	TRBJ2-7	TRBD1	CASSKWITGETSSYEQYF	TGTGCCAGCAGTAAATGGATAACAGGGGAAACCTCCTCCTACGAGCAGTACTTC
few	TRBV19	TRBJ1-1	TRBD1	CASSTGQADNTEAFF	TGTGCCAGTAGTACGGGACAGGCGGATAACACTGAAGCTTTCTTT
once	TRBV7-9	TRBJ2-5	NA	CASSLSGPTPGETQYF	TGTGCCAGCAGCTTAAGCGGACCGACCCCTGGGGAGACCCAGTACTTC
NA	TRBV5-4	TRBJ2-3	TRBD2	CASSWGGLSTDTQYF	TGTGCCAGCAGCTGGGGGGGACTGAGCACAGATACGCAGTATTTT
NA	TRBV6-6	TRBJ2-7	TRBD1	CASSLGTEALYEQYF	TGTGCCAGCAGTTTAGGGACAGAGGCTTTATACGAGCAGTACTTC
NA	TRBV25-1	TRBJ2-7	TRBD2	CASSGTSGEIYEQYF	TGTGCCAGCAGTGGCACTAGCGGGGAGATTTACGAGCAGTACTTC
large	TRBV5-6	TRBJ2-7	TRBD1	CASSLGTGGSYEQYF	TGTGCCAGCAGCCTAGGGACAGGTGGGTCCTACGAGCAGTACTTC
few	TRBV11-2	TRBJ2-5	TRBD2	CASSSLAGGRDQETQYF	TGTGCCAGCAGCTCCCTAGCGGGGGGGCGCGACCAAGAGACCCAGTACTTC
NA	TRBV27	TRBJ1-4	NA	CASGGPTTNEKLFF	TGTGCCAGCGGGGGCCCGACAACTAATGAAAAACTGTTTTTT
NA	TRBV7-6	TRBJ1-4	NA	CASSWGGAHEKLFF	TGTGCCAGCAGTTGGGGGGGGGCGCACGAAAAACTGTTTTTT
NA	TRBV4-1	TRBJ2-1	TRBD2	CASSQEWAGGYNEQFF	TGCGCCAGCAGCCAAGAATGGGCGGGGGGGTACAATGAGCAGTTCTTC
NA	TRBV29-1	TRBJ1-2	NA	CSVDHRDNTNYGYTF	TGCAGCGTTGACCACCGGGACAACACTAACTATGGCTACACCTTC
NA	TRBV28	TRBJ2-7	NA	CASSDWDEQYF	TGTGCCAGCAGTGACTGGGACGAGCAGTACTTC
NA	TRBV6-4	TRBJ1-3	NA	CASSERKRVAGNTIYF	TGTGCCAGCAGTGAGCGGAAGAGAGTGGCTGGAAACACCATATATTTT
NA	TRBV5-1	TRBJ2-2	TRBD2	CASSLVASGQSANTGELFF	TGCGCCAGCAGCTTGGTGGCTAGCGGGCAATCCGCGAACACCGGGGAGCTGTTTTTT
NA	TRBV19	TRBJ2-3	TRBD2	CASSGGGETDTQYF	TGTGCCAGTAGCGGGGGGGGCGAAACGGATACGCAGTATTTT
once	TRBV10-1	TRBJ2-5	NA	CASSPGGPQETQYF	TGCGCCAGCAGTCCGGGGGGCCCCCAAGAGACCCAGTACTTC
NA	TRBV6-4	TRBJ1-5	NA	CASELAVGQPQHF	TGTGCCAGTGAACTAGCGGTGGGCCAGCCCCAGCATTTT